A selection of T cell receptor beta chains follows, all from one sample in a study of OX40 agonist ivuxolimab in advanced cancers. The data were produced by immunoSEQ multiplex PCR, yet TCRdb's version contains in-frame clones alone and is incomplete. Here the sample spans tens of thousands of clones, around 80% being singletons. Material: CD4+ or CD8+ T cells sorted from blood, obtained in a trial of the OX40 agonist ivuxolimab. The receptors stem from an adult with an advanced solid tumor such as melanoma, head and neck, liver or kidney cancer. Both conserved end residues are part of each CDR3. The order of the fields is J gene, V gene, D gene, clone size, CDR3 DNA, CDR3 protein. D genes are given only for firm matches. The size entry is marked missing in some rows and otherwise reads once, few, many or a size class.

J gene: TRBJ1-1
V gene: TRBV28
D gene: -
clone size: -
CDR3 DNA: TGTGCCAGCAGCAGCCCGATGAACACTGAAGCTTTCTTT
CDR3 protein: CASSSPMNTEAFF

J gene: TRBJ1-5
V gene: TRBV5-1
D gene: TRBD1
clone size: -
CDR3 DNA: TGCGCCAGCAGCTTAGGGACAGGGACCAATCAGCCCCAGCATTTT
CDR3 protein: CASSLGTGTNQPQHF

J gene: TRBJ2-7
V gene: TRBV27
D gene: -
clone size: once
CDR3 DNA: TGTGCCAGCTGTTTATCGGGCCCACCGGGATTCCACGAGCAGTACTTC
CDR3 protein: CASCLSGPPGFHEQYF

J gene: TRBJ2-1
V gene: TRBV2
D gene: TRBD1
clone size: -
CDR3 DNA: TGTGCCAGCGGCCGGGACCGGACAGGCAATGAGCAGTTCTTC
CDR3 protein: CASGRDRTGNEQFF

J gene: TRBJ2-7
V gene: TRBV5-4
D gene: TRBD1
clone size: once
CDR3 DNA: TGTGCCAGCAGGGAGCAGGGGGCGGAGGGCGAGCAGTACTTC
CDR3 protein: CASREQGAEGEQYF

J gene: TRBJ2-2
V gene: TRBV7-9
D gene: TRBD2
clone size: -
CDR3 DNA: TGTGCCAGCAACCTAGCGGGGAACGGGGAGCTGTTTTTT
CDR3 protein: CASNLAGNGELFF

J gene: TRBJ2-7
V gene: TRBV20-1
D gene: -
clone size: -
CDR3 DNA: TGCAGTCGAGGCGGGCTCTACGAGCAGTACTTC
CDR3 protein: CSRGGLYEQYF

J gene: TRBJ2-1
V gene: TRBV5-1
D gene: -
clone size: -
CDR3 DNA: TGCGCCAGCAGCTTGGCCCAGGGGAATGAGCAGTTCTTC
CDR3 protein: CASSLAQGNEQFF

J gene: TRBJ2-3
V gene: TRBV19
D gene: -
clone size: once
CDR3 DNA: TGTGCCAGTAGTAGCTTCTCCCCCAGGGAGACAGATACGCAGTATTTT
CDR3 protein: CASSSFSPRETDTQYF

J gene: TRBJ1-5
V gene: TRBV6-1
D gene: -
clone size: -
CDR3 DNA: TGTGCCAGCAGTGAAGCTCGGCAGCCCCAGCATTTT
CDR3 protein: CASSEARQPQHF

J gene: TRBJ2-1
V gene: TRBV5-1
D gene: TRBD2
clone size: -
CDR3 DNA: TGCGCCAGCAGCTTGACGACTAGCGGGAGGGCGTCGGAGCAGTTCTTC
CDR3 protein: CASSLTTSGRASEQFF

J gene: TRBJ1-3
V gene: TRBV5-4
D gene: -
clone size: once
CDR3 DNA: TGTGCCAGCAGCTTGCCAGAAGTTTCTGGAAACACCATATATTTT
CDR3 protein: CASSLPEVSGNTIYF

J gene: TRBJ2-7
V gene: TRBV7-9
D gene: -
clone size: -
CDR3 DNA: TGTGCCAGCAGCTCCCCGACACTTCCCTACGAGCAGTACTTC
CDR3 protein: CASSSPTLPYEQYF

J gene: TRBJ2-7
V gene: TRBV7-2
D gene: -
clone size: -
CDR3 DNA: TGTGCCAGCAGCCCCGAACAGCGTGGCGAGCAGTACTTC
CDR3 protein: CASSPEQRGEQYF

J gene: TRBJ1-1
V gene: TRBV5-4
D gene: TRBD1
clone size: -
CDR3 DNA: TGTGCCAGCAGTCAGGACAGGGGGCATTCGAACACTGAAGCTTTCTTT
CDR3 protein: CASSQDRGHSNTEAFF

J gene: TRBJ2-4
V gene: TRBV18
D gene: -
clone size: -
CDR3 DNA: TGTGCCAGCTCACCAGGATGGGGGGTGGAGAACATTCAGTACTTC
CDR3 protein: CASSPGWGVENIQYF

J gene: TRBJ1-5
V gene: TRBV9
D gene: -
clone size: -
CDR3 DNA: TGTGCCAGCAGCGCTGACAGCCATTATCAGCCCCAGCATTTT
CDR3 protein: CASSADSHYQPQHF

J gene: TRBJ2-7
V gene: TRBV6-5
D gene: TRBD1
clone size: -
CDR3 DNA: TGTGCCAGCAGTACCACAGGGGGCGCGGGCTACGAGCAGTACTTC
CDR3 protein: CASSTTGGAGYEQYF

J gene: TRBJ2-7
V gene: TRBV7-2
D gene: TRBD2
clone size: -
CDR3 DNA: TGTGCCAGCAGCTTAGCGGGGACTAGCGGGCCCGGAGAGCAGTACTTC
CDR3 protein: CASSLAGTSGPGEQYF

J gene: TRBJ2-7
V gene: TRBV2
D gene: -
clone size: few
CDR3 DNA: TGTGCCAGCAGCTACATTGGCGAGCAGTACTTC
CDR3 protein: CASSYIGEQYF

J gene: TRBJ2-7
V gene: TRBV7-8
D gene: -
clone size: -
CDR3 DNA: TGTGCCAGCAGCTCCAGACCCTACGAGCAGTACTTC
CDR3 protein: CASSSRPYEQYF

J gene: TRBJ1-6
V gene: TRBV5-1
D gene: -
clone size: -
CDR3 DNA: TGCGCCAGCAGTTCTATCCCATCGGGAGGAGAGGGTTCACCCCTCCACTTT
CDR3 protein: CASSSIPSGGEGSPLHF

J gene: TRBJ1-1
V gene: TRBV7-9
D gene: -
clone size: once
CDR3 DNA: TGTGCCAGCAGCTTAAGAGAGCTGGGGAACACTGAAGCTTTCTTT
CDR3 protein: CASSLRELGNTEAFF

J gene: TRBJ1-5
V gene: TRBV5-4
D gene: -
clone size: once
CDR3 DNA: TGTGCCAGCAGTCGGGGGGTGGACCAGCCCCAGCATTTT
CDR3 protein: CASSRGVDQPQHF

J gene: TRBJ2-2
V gene: TRBV7-9
D gene: -
clone size: few
CDR3 DNA: TGTGCCAGCAGCTTAGTAGTCGGAACATCGAACACCGGGGAGCTGTTTTTT
CDR3 protein: CASSLVVGTSNTGELFF

J gene: TRBJ1-1
V gene: TRBV7-9
D gene: -
clone size: -
CDR3 DNA: TGTGCCAGCAGCTTACTGGGAGGGGACACTGAAGCTTTCTTT
CDR3 protein: CASSLLGGDTEAFF